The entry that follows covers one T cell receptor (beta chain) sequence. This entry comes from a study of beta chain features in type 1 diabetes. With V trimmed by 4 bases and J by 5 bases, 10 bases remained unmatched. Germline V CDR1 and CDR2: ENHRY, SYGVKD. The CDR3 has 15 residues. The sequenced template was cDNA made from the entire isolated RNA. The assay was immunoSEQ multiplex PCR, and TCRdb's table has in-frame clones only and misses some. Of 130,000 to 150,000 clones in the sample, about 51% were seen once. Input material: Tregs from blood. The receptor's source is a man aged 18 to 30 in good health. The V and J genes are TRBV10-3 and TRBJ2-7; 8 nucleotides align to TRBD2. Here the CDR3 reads CAISVRTGGPNEQYF. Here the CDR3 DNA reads TGTGCCATCAGTGTGCGAACGGGAGGGCCCAACGAGCAGTACTTC.